This entry features one TCR beta chain sequence. This specimen belongs to a study of radiation and T cells in renal cell carcinoma. Time point of the sample: blood 4 weeks post-SBRT, at nephrectomy. As to treatment: 15 Gy SBRT to primary tumor, nephrectomy 4 weeks later. The assay was immunoSEQ multiplex PCR, and TCRdb's table has in-frame clones only and misses some. The profile covers tens of thousands of clones, with roughly 85% appearing a single time and around 2.5% taken by the ten largest. J gave up 5 bases and V 4 bases, and 13 bases lay outside the gene matches. The germline gives CDR1 SNHLY, CDR2 FYNNEI. The length of the CDR3 is 17 residues.

This chain uses TRBV2 with TRBJ2-5, with 10 bases that match TRBD1. Sequenced material: blood, taken from a patient whose treatment included radiotherapy and nephrectomy. This clonotype was obtained from a woman aged 60-75 years with renal cell carcinoma. The DNA for the CDR3 is TGTGCCAGCAGTGGGCTTCTGACAGGGGGCGTCGACGAGACCCAGTACTTC. Translated: CASSGLLTGGVDETQYF.